This T cell receptor beta chain originates from a study of molecular identifiers for immune sequencing clone quantification. Findings and limits, study-wide: For highly expanded clones, sizes could be underestimated when identical TCR molecules share a barcode. Clones above 20 RNA copies contained over 98% of effector molecules but under 1% of naive ones.

This clonotype was counted at least ten times. The antigen is unknown. Both previously described methods and listed TCR primers were employed to make bulk TCR libraries. TCRdb itself ran the PCR reads through MiXCR, one entry per CDR3 protein. The table includes over 550,000 distinct CDR3 sequences, around 25% detected once. V lost 2 bases to trimming and J lost 4 bases, with 16 bases between them. The CDR3 runs to 16 residues. Germline CDR1 reads MNHEY; CDR2 reads SVGAGI. Naive CD8 T cells were sorted, and the gate applied was CD8+CD4-CCR7+CD45RA+. The chain is built from TRBV6-5 and TRBJ2-3, with D perhaps TRBD1 (6 bases). The source is a human donor in good health. Some libraries in this study had Jurkat cell RNA spiked in. Material for sequencing was naive CD8+ T cells from blood, with Jurkat cell RNA spiked in. Subset here: FACS-sorted CD8+CD4-CCR7+CD45RA+ naive T cells. CDR3 DNA: TGTGCCAGCAGTTACCGATTACCCAGGGGCCCAGATACGCAGTATTTT. This translates into CASSYRLPRGPDTQYF.